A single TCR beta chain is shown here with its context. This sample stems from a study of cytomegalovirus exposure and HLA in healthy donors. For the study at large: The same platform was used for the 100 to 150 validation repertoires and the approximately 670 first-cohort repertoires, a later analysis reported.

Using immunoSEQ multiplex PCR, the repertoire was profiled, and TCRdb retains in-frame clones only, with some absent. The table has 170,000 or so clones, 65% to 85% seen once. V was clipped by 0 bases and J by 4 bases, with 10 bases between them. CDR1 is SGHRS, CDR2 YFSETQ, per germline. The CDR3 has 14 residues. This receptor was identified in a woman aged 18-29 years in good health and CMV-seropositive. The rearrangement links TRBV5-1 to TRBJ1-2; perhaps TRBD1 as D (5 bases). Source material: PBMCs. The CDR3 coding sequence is TGCGCCAGCAGCTTGGGGGGCAGGAGCTATGGCTACACCTTC. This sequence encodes CASSLGGRSYGYTF.